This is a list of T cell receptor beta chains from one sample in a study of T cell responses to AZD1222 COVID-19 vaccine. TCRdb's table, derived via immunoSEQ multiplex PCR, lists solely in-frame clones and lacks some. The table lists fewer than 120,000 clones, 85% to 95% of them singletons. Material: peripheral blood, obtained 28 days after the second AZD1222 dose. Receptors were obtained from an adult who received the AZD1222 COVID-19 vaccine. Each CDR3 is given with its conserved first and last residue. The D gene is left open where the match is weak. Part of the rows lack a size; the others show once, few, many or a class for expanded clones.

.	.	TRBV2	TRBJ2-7	CASSDSVGPYEQYF	TGTGCCAGCAGCGACAGCGTGGGCCCCTACGAGCAGTACTTC
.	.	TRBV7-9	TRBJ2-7	CASSLAGTRPYEQYF	TGTGCCAGCAGCTTAGCTGGGACACGTCCCTACGAGCAGTACTTC
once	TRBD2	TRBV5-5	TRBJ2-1	CASSLEVAGSYEQFF	TGTGCCAGCAGCTTGGAGGTAGCGGGATCGTATGAGCAGTTCTTC
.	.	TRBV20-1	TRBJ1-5	CSASIPNQPQHF	TGCAGTGCTAGTATTCCAAATCAGCCCCAGCATTTT
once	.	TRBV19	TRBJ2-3	CASSIVSGGTDTQYF	TGTGCCAGTAGTATTGTATCAGGGGGCACAGATACGCAGTATTTT
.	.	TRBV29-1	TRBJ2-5	CSVGGRAVETQYF	TGCAGCGTTGGGGGCAGGGCGGTGGAGACCCAGTACTTC
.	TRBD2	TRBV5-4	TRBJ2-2	CASSIPTSGNTGELFF	TGTGCCAGCAGCATCCCGACTAGCGGAAACACCGGGGAGCTGTTTTTT
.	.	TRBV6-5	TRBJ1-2	CASSYSMGGYTF	TGTGCCAGCAGTTACTCGATGGGTGGCTACACCTTC
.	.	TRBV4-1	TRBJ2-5	CASSHTKHPVYGETQYF	TGCGCCAGCAGCCACACCAAGCACCCAGTATACGGAGAGACCCAGTACTTC
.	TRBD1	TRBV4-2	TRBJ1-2	CASSVDRVDGYTF	TGTGCCAGCAGCGTCGACAGGGTGGATGGCTACACCTTC